The next 26 T cell receptor beta chains were all read from a single sample in a study of T-cell reconstitution after alpha-beta-depleted transplantation in children. Unique molecular identifiers were incorporated when the TCRbeta library was constructed. TCRdb re-derived calls from the PCR reads in MiXCR, one entry per CDR3 protein. Of more than 150,000 distinct CDR3 sequences in the sample, less than 15% were seen once. Sequences were derived from PBMCs from the stem cell graft donor, sampled from the stem cell graft. These receptors were collected from a human donor who donated a stem cell graft to a child with acute lymphoblastic leukemia.

This clonotype was seen repeatedly, ten times or more. This chain joins TRBV7-9 and TRBJ1-5; no reliable D call. Germline CDR1 is SEHNR and CDR2 is FQNEAQ (reference sequence). This CDR3 contains 14 residues. The V and J ends lost 3 bases and 3 bases respectively, with 9 bases between them. The CDR3 DNA reads TGTGCCAGCAGCTTGTCCGGGTTCAATCAGCCCCAGCATTTT. It specifies CASSLSGFNQPQHF.

This clonotype came up many times. This chain joins TRBV12-3 or TRBV12-4 and TRBJ2-2, with TRBD1 matching over 10 bases. With 7 bases clipped from V and 2 bases from J, the junction kept 4 bases outside the gene matches. This CDR3 has 15 amino acids. The CDR3: CASTRQGANTGELFF. The CDR3 DNA is TGTGCCAGCACTAGACAGGGGGCAAACACCGGGGAGCTGTTTTTT.

Many counts were recorded for this clonotype. The rearrangement uses TRBV20-1 and TRBJ2-5, with D perhaps given as TRBD1 or TRBD2 (5 bases each). With 4 bases removed from V and 0 bases from J, the gap between germline ends came to 12 bases. Germline-derived CDR1 and CDR2 are DFQATT and SNEGSKA (reference sequence). This CDR3 has 14 amino acids. The CDR3 bases are TGCAGTGCTACCGACTGGGACGACCAAGAGACCCAGTACTTC. As protein: CSATDWDDQETQYF.

This clonotype was seen once. It may be a read error: a sequence one base away is much more abundant. The V call is TRBV7-9, the J call TRBJ2-5, with 10 nucleotides matching TRBD1. V shed 5 bases and J 7 bases; nucleotides not matched to a gene: 13. CDR1 is SEHNR, CDR2 FQNEAQ, per germline (reference sequence). This CDR3 contains 16 residues. DNA of the CDR3: TGTGCCAGCAGCCCCCGGTCCAAGACAGGGGGCGGGACCCAGTACTTC. It is translated as CASSPRSKTGGGTQYF.

This clonotype was picked up many times. The chain has TRBV18 and TRBJ1-1, with 9 bases fitting TRBD1. The CDR3 is 16 residues long. The junction had 12 bases not matched to a gene; V was cut back by 6 bases and J by 4 bases. Looked up from germline, CDR1 is KGHSH and CDR2 is LQKENI. CDR3 region: CASSLKQGAKGTEAFF. The CDR3 region has the DNA TGTGCCAGCTCGCTTAAACAGGGGGCTAAAGGCACTGAAGCTTTCTTT.

The table lists this clonotype with a few counts. At one end, the junction sequence differs from germline, possibly due to a read error. The chain combines TRBV28 with TRBJ1-2, with 8 bases lining up with TRBD1. CDR3 length: 15 residues. CDR1 MDHEN and CDR2 SYDVKM come from the germline V gene. DNA of the CDR3: TGTGCCAGCAGCTTATTCGGACAGGGAGGACGCGGCTACACCTTC. Its translation: CASSLFGQGGRGYTF.

This clonotype was counted ten times or more. The J gene is TRBJ2-7, the V gene TRBV18; perhaps TRBD2 as D (6 bases). Germline assignment: CDR1 KGHSH and CDR2 LQKENI. The V and J ends lost 6 bases and 5 bases respectively, with 14 bases between them. This CDR3 is 13 amino acids long. CDR3 sequence: CASSQEWGDEQYF. CDR3 DNA sequence: TGTGCCAGCTCTCAAGAATGGGGGGACGAGCAGTACTTC. The variable domain in full, with the rest retrieved from reference TRBV18 and TRBJ2-7, is NAGVMQNPRHLVRRRGQEARLRCSPMKGHSHVYWYRQLPEEGLKFMVYLQKENIIDESGMPKERFSAEFPKEGPSILRIQQVVRGDSAAYFCASSQEWGDEQYFGPGTRLTVT.

In its sample, this clonotype was seen many times. The chain employs TRBV11-2 and TRBJ2-7; a weak D match, TRBD1 (5 bases). Trimming removed 5 bases at V and 0 bases at J, with 11 bases between. The CDR3 spans 14 residues. Germline values: CDR1 SGHAT, CDR2 FQNNGV. The CDR3 bases are TGTGCCAGCAGCCCAGACAGTAACTCCTACGAGCAGTACTTC. Translating it yields CASSPDSNSYEQYF. Based on the CDR3 plus reference TRBV11-2 and TRBJ2-7, the full variable domain is EAGVAQSPRYKIIEKRQSVAFWCNPISGHATLYWYQQILGQGPKLLIQFQNNGVVDDSQLPKDRFSAERLKGVDSTLKIQPAKLEDSAVYLCASSPDSNSYEQYFGPGTRLTVT.

Ten or more counts support this clonotype. CDR3 in amino acids: CSARVQDSNSPLHF. The CDR3 DNA reads as TGCAGTGCTAGGGTACAGGATTCTAATTCACCCCTCCACTTT. The V and J genes are TRBV20-1 and TRBJ1-6; perhaps TRBD1 as D (5 bases). Per germline, CDR1 DFQATT and CDR2 SNEGSKA (reference sequence). V lost 3 bases to trimming and J lost 6 bases, with 12 bases between them. CDR3 size: 14 residues.

This clonotype was detected only once. The rearrangement uses TRBV11-2 and TRBJ1-2; no clear D. Trimming removed 0 bases at V and 4 bases at J, with 9 bases between. Per the germline V gene, CDR1 is SGHAT and CDR2 is FQNNGV. The CDR3 has 14 amino acids. The CDR3 nucleotides are TGTGCCAGCAGCTTAGACGCCGCCGGCTATGGCTACACCTTC. It translates to CASSLDAAGYGYTF.

This clonotype was picked up many times. The J gene is TRBJ2-7, the V gene TRBV12-3 or TRBV12-4; TRBD2 agrees at 8 bases. This CDR3 region has 13 residues. J gave up 6 bases and V 6 bases, and 7 bases lay outside the gene matches. The CDR3 sequence is CASSLIAGLEQYF. The CDR3 DNA reads TGTGCCAGCAGCCTTATAGCGGGACTCGAGCAGTACTTC.

This clonotype was found many times. J is TRBJ1-1 and V is TRBV6-1; maybe TRBD1 (5 bases). The CDR3 loop spans 14 amino acids. Trimming stripped 6 bases from V and 1 base from J, with 12 bases between. The V gene's germline CDR1 is MNHNS and CDR2 SASEGT. In nucleotides, the CDR3 is TGTGCCAGCAGACCTGGACATCGGAACACTGAAGCTTTCTTT. Its protein product is CASRPGHRNTEAFF.

Ten or more counts support this clonotype. V gene TRBV6-5 combines with J gene TRBJ1-2; TRBD1 might be the D (6 bases). This CDR3 has 12 residues. V lost 5 bases to trimming and J lost 6 bases, with 10 bases between them. Germline V gene sequence: CDR1 MNHEY, CDR2 SVGAGI. The DNA of the CDR3 is TGTGCCAGCAGTGGGACACCCCATGGCTACACCTTC. Its protein is CASSGTPHGYTF.

There are many counts of this clonotype. The chain recombines TRBV12-3 or TRBV12-4 with TRBJ2-7, with D unclear. CDR3 length: 12 residues. The ends were cut back, 5 bases at V and 7 bases at J, with 12 bases in the middle. CDR3 bases: TGTGCCAGCAGTCCCGGCTTTGGAGAGCAGTACTTC. Encoded protein: CASSPGFGEQYF.

This clonotype was observed many times. The chain links TRBV4-1 to TRBJ2-1; D not resolved. Germline loops: CDR1 MGHRA, CDR2 YSYEKL. V shed 0 bases and J shed 10 bases, with 10 bases lying between them. The CDR3 has 13 amino acids. The CDR3 protein is CASSQERTGEQFF. The CDR3 DNA sequence: TGCGCCAGCAGCCAAGAGAGGACGGGCGAGCAGTTCTTC.

This clonotype has a count of ten or more. The chain links TRBV18 to TRBJ1-1; D gene ambiguous. Germline CDR1 reads KGHSH; CDR2 reads LQKENI. This CDR3 has 12 residues. V dropped 6 bases and J dropped 5 bases, with 10 bases sitting between them. The CDR3 loop reads CASSQRGTEAFF. Written as DNA, the CDR3 is TGTGCCAGCTCCCAGAGAGGAACTGAAGCTTTCTTT. Variable domain in full (rest from reference TRBV18 and TRBJ1-1): NAGVMQNPRHLVRRRGQEARLRCSPMKGHSHVYWYRQLPEEGLKFMVYLQKENIIDESGMPKERFSAEFPKEGPSILRIQQVVRGDSAAYFCASSQRGTEAFFGQGTRLTVV.

This clonotype was detected ten times or more. CDR3 DNA: TGTGCCACCAACCGCAGGGAGAGGGATACGCAGTATTTT. It encodes CATNRRERDTQYF. The chain is built from TRBV24-1 and TRBJ2-3; possibly TRBD1 or TRBD2 for D (5 bases each). The CDR3 covers 13 residues. Trimming cost V 8 bases and J 6 bases, with 14 bases left between them. CDR1 KGHDR and CDR2 SFDVKD come from the germline V gene.

This clonotype was detected only a few times. The V and J genes are TRBV5-1 and TRBJ2-7; D is ambiguous. This CDR3 region has 14 residues. V was clipped by 3 bases and J by 2 bases, with 12 bases between them. Germline CDR1 SGHRS, CDR2 YFSETQ. The CDR3 here is CASSYDGVPYEQYF. The CDR3, as DNA: TGCGCCAGCAGCTACGATGGGGTTCCCTACGAGCAGTACTTC. The full variable domain, its missing parts supplied by reference TRBV5-1 and TRBJ2-7, is KAGVTQTPRYLIKTRGQQVTLSCSPISGHRSVSWYQQTPGQGLQFLFEYFSETQRNKGNFPGRFSGRQFSNSRSEMNVSTLELGDSALYLCASSYDGVPYEQYFGPGTRLTVT.

The V and J genes are TRBV20-1 and TRBJ1-2; 10 bases line up with TRBD1. Germline values: CDR1 DFQATT, CDR2 SNEGSKA (reference sequence). The ends lost 5 bases at V and 3 bases at J; junction bases unmatched: 12. The CDR3 has 16 amino acids. CDR3 DNA sequence: TGCAGTGCTGCCGATCGACAGGGGGCAGGGGACTATGGCTACACCTTC. It specifies CSAADRQGAGDYGYTF.

This clonotype was seen repeatedly, ten times or more. This chain joins TRBV30 and TRBJ1-1, with 7 positions matching TRBD1. Germline CDR1 GTSNPN, CDR2 SVGIG (reference sequence). V gave up 5 bases and J gave up 7 bases; unmatched junction bases: 7. The CDR3 has 12 amino acids. DNA of the CDR3: TGTGCCTGGCAGGGGGGGGATGATGAAGCTTTCTTT. Residues: CAWQGGDDEAFF.

The table lists this clonotype with many counts. The chain couples TRBV5-1 to TRBJ2-6; D not resolved. This CDR3 has 16 residues. V lost 0 bases, J lost 1 base, and 8 bases lay in between. CDR1 is SGHRS, CDR2 YFSETQ, per germline. The CDR3 DNA is TGCGCCAGCAGCTTGGTCGGTTCGTCTGGGGCCAACGTCCTGACTTTC. This translates into CASSLVGSSGANVLTF.

This clonotype has at least ten counts. The V call is TRBV6-1, the J call TRBJ2-7, with 11 bases matching TRBD2. CDR3 length: 14 amino acids. V gave up 9 bases and J gave up 7 bases; unmatched junction bases: 11. Germline V gene sequence: CDR1 MNHNS, CDR2 SASEGT. The CDR3 nucleotides read TGTGCCAGTACCGTACTAGCGGGAGCTCTGGAGCAGTACTTC. It specifies CASTVLAGALEQYF.

The V gene is TRBV6-5, the J gene TRBJ2-6; D is undetermined. CDR3 length equals 13 residues. Trimming pared 4 bases from V and 5 bases from J, leaving 6 bases between. In germline, CDR1 is MNHEY, CDR2 SVGAGI. CDR3 in DNA: TGTGCCAGCAGTTTGACCAGGGCCAACGTCCTGACTTTC. Residues: CASSLTRANVLTF.

On this clonotype: A read error may be the cause here, since a much bigger clone is one base away. Without the conserved terminal phenylalanine or tryptophan, this CDR3 likely stems from a read error. The chain uses TRBV28 and TRBJ2-7; possible D gene TRBD2, 5 bases. The CDR3 spans 15 residues. The ends were cut back, 4 bases at V and 2 bases at J, with 15 bases in the middle. The germline CDR1 and CDR2 sequences are MDHEN and SYDVKM. CDR3 sequence: CASSSLLGATYEQYI. DNA for the CDR3: TGTGCCAGCAGTTCCCTCTTGGGAGCGACCTACGAGCAGTACATC.

The chain has TRBV6-5 and TRBJ2-1; possible D gene TRBD2, 8 bases. V was clipped by 1 base and J by 7 bases, with 17 bases between them. CDR3 length equals 16 residues. Germline CDR1 and CDR2: MNHEY and SVGAGI. The CDR3 is CASSYWDSGRRNEQFF. The DNA for the CDR3 is TGTGCCAGCAGTTACTGGGACAGCGGGAGAAGGAATGAGCAGTTCTTC.

The chain employs TRBV11-1 and TRBJ2-1, with 10 positions matching TRBD1. The CDR3 is 19 amino acids. The junction had 15 bases not matched to a gene; V was cut back by 6 bases and J by 1 base. Per the germline V gene, CDR1 is SGHAT and CDR2 is FQDESV (reference sequence). This CDR3 reads CASSPGGTGDFKSYNEQFF. The CDR3 bases are TGTGCCAGCAGTCCCGGGGGGACAGGGGATTTTAAGTCCTACAATGAGCAGTTCTTC.